This TCR beta chain was observed in a study of T cells after yellow fever vaccination. Study results and limitations: A minor fraction of clonotypes spanned both CD4 and CD8 compartments.

One entry per CDR3 protein results from TCRdb running MiXCR on the 5' RACE reads. The data show over 130,000 distinct CDR3 sequences, about 7.7% seen once. This clonotype was detected many times. Its antigen remains unidentified. The CDR3 has 14 amino acids. Deletions cut 4 bases from V and 5 bases from J, with 11 bases between. The V gene's germline CDR1 is SGHTA and CDR2 FQGNSA. Sequencing used CD4+ T cells sorted from PBMCs, obtained 5 days after the yellow fever booster vaccination. This clonotype was sampled from a man aged 30 to 39 who received the YFV17D yellow fever vaccine. The V and J genes are TRBV7-2 and TRBJ2-2; D is perhaps TRBD1 (5 bases). CDR3 DNA: TGTGCCAGCAGCTCCCAGGGAAGGACCGGGGAGCTGTTTTTT. Residues: CASSSQGRTGELFF.